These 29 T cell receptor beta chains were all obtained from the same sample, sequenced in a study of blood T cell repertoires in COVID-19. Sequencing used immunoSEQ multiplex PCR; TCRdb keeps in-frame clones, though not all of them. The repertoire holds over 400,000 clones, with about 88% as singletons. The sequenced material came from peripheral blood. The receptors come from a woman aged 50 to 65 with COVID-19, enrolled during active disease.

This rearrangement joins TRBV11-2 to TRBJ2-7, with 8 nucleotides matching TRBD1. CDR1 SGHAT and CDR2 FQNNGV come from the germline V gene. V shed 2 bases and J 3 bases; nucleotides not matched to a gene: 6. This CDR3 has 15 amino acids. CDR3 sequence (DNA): TGTGCCAGCAGCTTATCCCCGGGACAGGTCTACGAGCAGTACTTC. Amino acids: CASSLSPGQVYEQYF.

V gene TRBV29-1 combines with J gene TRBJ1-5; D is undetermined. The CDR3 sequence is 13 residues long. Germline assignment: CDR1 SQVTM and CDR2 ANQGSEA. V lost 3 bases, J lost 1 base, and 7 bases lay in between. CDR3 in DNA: TGCAGCGTTGAGGAGTCCAGCAATCAGCCCCAGCATTTT. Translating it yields CSVEESSNQPQHF.

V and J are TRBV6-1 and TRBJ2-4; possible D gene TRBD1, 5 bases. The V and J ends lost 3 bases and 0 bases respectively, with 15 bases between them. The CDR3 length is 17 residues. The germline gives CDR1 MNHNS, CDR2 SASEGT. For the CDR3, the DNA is TGTGCCAGCAGTGAGGACATATCTACACTAGCCAAAAACATTCAGTACTTC. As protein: CASSEDISTLAKNIQYF.

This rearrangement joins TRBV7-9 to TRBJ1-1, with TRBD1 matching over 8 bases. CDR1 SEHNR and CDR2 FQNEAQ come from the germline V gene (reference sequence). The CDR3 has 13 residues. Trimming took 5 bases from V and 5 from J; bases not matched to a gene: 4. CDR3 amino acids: CASSLTGVTEAFF. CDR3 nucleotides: TGTGCCAGCAGCCTGACAGGGGTGACTGAAGCTTTCTTT.

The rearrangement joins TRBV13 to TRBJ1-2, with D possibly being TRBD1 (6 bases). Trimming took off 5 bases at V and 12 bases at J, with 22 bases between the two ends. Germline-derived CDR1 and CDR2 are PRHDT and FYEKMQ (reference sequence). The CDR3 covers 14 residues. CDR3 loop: CASSGMTEGGGDTF. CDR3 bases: TGTGCCAGCAGCGGAATGACAGAGGGAGGGGGAGACACCTTC. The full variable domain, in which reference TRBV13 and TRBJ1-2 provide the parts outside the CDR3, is AAGVIQSPRHLIKEKRETATLKCYPIPRHDTVYWYQQGPGQDPQFLISFYEKMQSDKGSIPDRFSAQQFSDYHSELNMSSLELGDSALYFCASSGMTEGGGDTFGSGTRLTVV.

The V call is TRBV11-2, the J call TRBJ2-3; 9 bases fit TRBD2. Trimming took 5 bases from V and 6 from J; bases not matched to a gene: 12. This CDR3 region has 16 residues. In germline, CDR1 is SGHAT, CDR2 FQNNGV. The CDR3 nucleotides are TGTGCCAGCAGCCCGCGGGGGGGATTTAGTCCGGATACGCAGTATTTT. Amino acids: CASSPRGGFSPDTQYF.

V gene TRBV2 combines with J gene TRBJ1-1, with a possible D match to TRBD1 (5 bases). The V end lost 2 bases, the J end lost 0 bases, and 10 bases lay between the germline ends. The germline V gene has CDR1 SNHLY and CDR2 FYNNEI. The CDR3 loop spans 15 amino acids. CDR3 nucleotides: TGTGCCAGCAGTGAATACGGGGGTTTGAACACTGAAGCTTTCTTT. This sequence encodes CASSEYGGLNTEAFF.

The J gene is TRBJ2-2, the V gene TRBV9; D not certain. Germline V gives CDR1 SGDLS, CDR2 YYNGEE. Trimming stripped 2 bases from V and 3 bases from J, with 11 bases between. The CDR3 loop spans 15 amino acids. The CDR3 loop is CASSVSLSDTGELFF. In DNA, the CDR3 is TGTGCCAGCAGCGTGTCACTCTCGGACACCGGGGAGCTGTTTTTT.

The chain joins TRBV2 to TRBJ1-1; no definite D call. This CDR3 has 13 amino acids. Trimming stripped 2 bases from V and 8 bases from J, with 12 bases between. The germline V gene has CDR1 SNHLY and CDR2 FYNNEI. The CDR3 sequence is CASSEQAGLEAFF. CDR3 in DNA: TGTGCCAGCAGTGAACAGGCAGGATTGGAAGCTTTCTTT.

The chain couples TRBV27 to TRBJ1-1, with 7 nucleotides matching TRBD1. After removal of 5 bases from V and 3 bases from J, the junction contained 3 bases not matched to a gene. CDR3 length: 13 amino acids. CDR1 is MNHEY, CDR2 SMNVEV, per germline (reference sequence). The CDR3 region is CASSRRGYTEAFF. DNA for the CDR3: TGTGCCAGCAGTCGCAGGGGGTACACTGAAGCTTTCTTT.

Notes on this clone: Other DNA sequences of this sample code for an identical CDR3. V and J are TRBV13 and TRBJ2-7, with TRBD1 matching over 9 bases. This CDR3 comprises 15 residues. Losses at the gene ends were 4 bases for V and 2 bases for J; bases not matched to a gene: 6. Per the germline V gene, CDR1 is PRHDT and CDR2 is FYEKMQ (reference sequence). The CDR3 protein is CASSSGQGKAYEQYF. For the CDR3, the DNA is TGTGCCAGCAGCTCGGGACAGGGTAAGGCCTACGAGCAGTACTTC.

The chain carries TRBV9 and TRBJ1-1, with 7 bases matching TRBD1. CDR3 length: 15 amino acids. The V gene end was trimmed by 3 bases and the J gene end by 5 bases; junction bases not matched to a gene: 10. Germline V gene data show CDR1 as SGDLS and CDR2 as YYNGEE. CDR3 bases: TGTGCCAGCAGCGCGTTGAGACAGGGCGGTACTGAAGCTTTCTTT. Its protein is CASSALRQGGTEAFF. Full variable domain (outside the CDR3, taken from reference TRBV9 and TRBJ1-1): DSGVTQTPKHLITATGQRVTLRCSPRSGDLSVYWYQQSLDQGLQFLIQYYNGEERAKGNILERFSAQQFPDLHSELNLSSLELGDSALYFCASSALRQGGTEAFFGQGTRLTVV.

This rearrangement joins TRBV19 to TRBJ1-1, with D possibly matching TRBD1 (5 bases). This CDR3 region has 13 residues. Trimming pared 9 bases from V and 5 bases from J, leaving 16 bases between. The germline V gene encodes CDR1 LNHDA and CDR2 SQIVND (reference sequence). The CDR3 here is CASRPGGRTEAFF. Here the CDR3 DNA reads TGTGCCAGCCGTCCCGGGGGTCGGACTGAAGCTTTCTTT.

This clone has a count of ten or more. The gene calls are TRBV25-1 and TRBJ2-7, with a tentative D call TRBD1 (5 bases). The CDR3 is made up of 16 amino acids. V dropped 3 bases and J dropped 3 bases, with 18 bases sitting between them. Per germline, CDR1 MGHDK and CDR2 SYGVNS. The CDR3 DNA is TGTGCCAGCAGTGAGCAAGACAGTACCCTTTACTACGAGCAGTACTTC. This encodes CASSEQDSTLYYEQYF.

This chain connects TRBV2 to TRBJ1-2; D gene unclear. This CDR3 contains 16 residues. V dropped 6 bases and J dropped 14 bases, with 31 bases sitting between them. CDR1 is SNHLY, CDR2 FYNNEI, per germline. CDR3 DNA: TGTGCCAGCAGGAGCCGGCACCTAACTATGGCTACACCTGCTACCTTC. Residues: CASRSRHLTMATPATF.

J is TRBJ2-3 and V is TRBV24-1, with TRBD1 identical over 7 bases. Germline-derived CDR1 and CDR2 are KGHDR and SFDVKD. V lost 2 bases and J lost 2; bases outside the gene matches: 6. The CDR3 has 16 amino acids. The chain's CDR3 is CATSDSRTGYTDTQYF. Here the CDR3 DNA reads TGTGCCACCAGTGATTCCCGGACAGGCTACACAGATACGCAGTATTTT.

This CDR3 is CASSSGALGPEAFF. For the CDR3, the DNA is TGTGCCAGCAGCTCAGGGGCCCTGGGGCCGGAAGCTTTCTTT. The rearrangement uses TRBV2 and TRBJ1-1; weak D call: TRBD1 (6 bases). Germline V CDR1 and CDR2: SNHLY, FYNNEI. V was clipped by 6 bases and J by 8 bases, with 19 bases between them. The CDR3 spans 14 residues.

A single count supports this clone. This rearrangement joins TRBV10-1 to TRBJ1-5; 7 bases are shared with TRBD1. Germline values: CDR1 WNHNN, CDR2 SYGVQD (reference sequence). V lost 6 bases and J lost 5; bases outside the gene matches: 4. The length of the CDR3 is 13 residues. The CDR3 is CASSPGGHQPQHF. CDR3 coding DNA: TGCGCCAGCAGCCCAGGGGGGCATCAGCCCCAGCATTTT.

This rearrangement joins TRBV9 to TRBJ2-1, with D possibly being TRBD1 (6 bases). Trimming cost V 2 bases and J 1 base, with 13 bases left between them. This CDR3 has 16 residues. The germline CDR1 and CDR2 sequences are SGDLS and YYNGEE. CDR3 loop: CASSVNRESSYNEQFF. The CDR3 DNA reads TGTGCCAGCAGCGTGAACAGGGAGAGTTCCTACAATGAGCAGTTCTTC. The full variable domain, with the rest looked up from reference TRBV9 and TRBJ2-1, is DSGVTQTPKHLITATGQRVTLRCSPRSGDLSVYWYQQSLDQGLQFLIQYYNGEERAKGNILERFSAQQFPDLHSELNLSSLELGDSALYFCASSVNRESSYNEQFFGPGTRLTVL.

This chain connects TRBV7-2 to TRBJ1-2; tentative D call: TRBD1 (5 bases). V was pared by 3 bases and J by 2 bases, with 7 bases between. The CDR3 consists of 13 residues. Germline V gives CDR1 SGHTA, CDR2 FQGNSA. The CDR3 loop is CASSFAGNYGYTF. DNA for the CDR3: TGTGCCAGCAGCTTTGCAGGGAACTATGGCTACACCTTC. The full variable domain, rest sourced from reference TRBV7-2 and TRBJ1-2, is GAGVSQSPSNKVTEKGKDVELRCDPISGHTALYWYRQSLGQGLEFLIYFQGNSAPDKSGLPSDRFSAERTGGSVSTLTIQRTQQEDSAVYLCASSFAGNYGYTFGSGTRLTVV.

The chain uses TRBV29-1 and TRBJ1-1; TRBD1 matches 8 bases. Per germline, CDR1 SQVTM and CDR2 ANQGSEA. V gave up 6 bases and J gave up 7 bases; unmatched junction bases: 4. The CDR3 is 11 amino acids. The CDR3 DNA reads TGCAGCGTAGACAGGGGAAATGAAGCTTTCTTT. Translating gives CSVDRGNEAFF.

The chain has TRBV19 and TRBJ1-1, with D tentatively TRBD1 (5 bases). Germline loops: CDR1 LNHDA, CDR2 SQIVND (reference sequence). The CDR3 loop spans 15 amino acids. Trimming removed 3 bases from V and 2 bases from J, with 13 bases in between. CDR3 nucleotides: TGTGCCAGTAGTATTCCGACAGTTTCAAACACTGAAGCTTTCTTT. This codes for CASSIPTVSNTEAFF.

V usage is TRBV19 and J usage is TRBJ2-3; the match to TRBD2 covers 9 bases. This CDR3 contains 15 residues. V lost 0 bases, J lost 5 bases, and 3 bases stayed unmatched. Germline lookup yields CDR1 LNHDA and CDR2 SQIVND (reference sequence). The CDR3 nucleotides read TGTGCCAGTAGTATAGAGGCGGGGGGGATAGATACGCAGTATTTT. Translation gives CASSIEAGGIDTQYF.

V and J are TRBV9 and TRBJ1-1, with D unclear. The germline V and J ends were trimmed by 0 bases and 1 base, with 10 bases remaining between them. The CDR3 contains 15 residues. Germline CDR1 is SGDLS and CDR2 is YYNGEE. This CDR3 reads CASSVDLLPNTEAFF. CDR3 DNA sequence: TGTGCCAGCAGCGTAGACCTACTACCGAACACTGAAGCTTTCTTT. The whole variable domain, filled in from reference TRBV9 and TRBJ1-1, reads DSGVTQTPKHLITATGQRVTLRCSPRSGDLSVYWYQQSLDQGLQFLIQYYNGEERAKGNILERFSAQQFPDLHSELNLSSLELGDSALYFCASSVDLLPNTEAFFGQGTRLTVV.

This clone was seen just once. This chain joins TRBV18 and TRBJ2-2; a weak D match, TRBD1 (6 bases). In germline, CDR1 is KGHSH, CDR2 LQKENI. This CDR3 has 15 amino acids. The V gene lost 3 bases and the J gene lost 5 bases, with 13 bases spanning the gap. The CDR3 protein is CASSPQLQGTGELFF. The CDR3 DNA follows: TGTGCCAGCTCACCGCAACTCCAGGGGACCGGGGAGCTGTTTTTT.

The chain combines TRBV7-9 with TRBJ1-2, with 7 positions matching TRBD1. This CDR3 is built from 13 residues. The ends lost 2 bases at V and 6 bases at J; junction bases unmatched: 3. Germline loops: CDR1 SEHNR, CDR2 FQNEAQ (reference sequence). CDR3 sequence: CASSLRGQDGYTF. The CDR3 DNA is TGTGCCAGCAGCTTAAGGGGGCAGGATGGCTACACCTTC. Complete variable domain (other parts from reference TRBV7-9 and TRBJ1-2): DTGVSQNPRHKITKRGQNVTFRCDPISEHNRLYWYRQTLGQGPEFLTYFQNEAQLEKSRLLSDRFSAERPKGSFSTLEIQRTEQGDSAMYLCASSLRGQDGYTFGSGTRLTVV.

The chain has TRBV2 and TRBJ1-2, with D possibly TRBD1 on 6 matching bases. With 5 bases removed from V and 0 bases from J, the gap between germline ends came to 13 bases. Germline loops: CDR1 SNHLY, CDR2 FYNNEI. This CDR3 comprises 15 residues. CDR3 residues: CASSLDSQPNYGYTF. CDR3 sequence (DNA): TGTGCCAGCAGTTTGGACAGTCAACCTAACTATGGCTACACCTTC.

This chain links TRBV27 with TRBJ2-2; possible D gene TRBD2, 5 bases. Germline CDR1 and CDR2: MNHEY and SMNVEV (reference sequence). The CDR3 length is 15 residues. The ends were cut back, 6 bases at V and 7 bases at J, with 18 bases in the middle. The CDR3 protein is CASRPPGGWDGELFF. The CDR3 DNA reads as TGTGCCAGCAGGCCTCCAGGAGGCTGGGACGGGGAGCTGTTTTTT.

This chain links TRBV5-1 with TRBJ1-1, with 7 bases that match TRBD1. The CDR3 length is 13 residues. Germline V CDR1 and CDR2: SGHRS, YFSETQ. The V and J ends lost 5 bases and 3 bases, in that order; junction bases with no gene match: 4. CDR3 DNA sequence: TGCGCCAGCAGATACGACAGGGACACTGAAGCTTTCTTT. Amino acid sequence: CASRYDRDTEAFF.